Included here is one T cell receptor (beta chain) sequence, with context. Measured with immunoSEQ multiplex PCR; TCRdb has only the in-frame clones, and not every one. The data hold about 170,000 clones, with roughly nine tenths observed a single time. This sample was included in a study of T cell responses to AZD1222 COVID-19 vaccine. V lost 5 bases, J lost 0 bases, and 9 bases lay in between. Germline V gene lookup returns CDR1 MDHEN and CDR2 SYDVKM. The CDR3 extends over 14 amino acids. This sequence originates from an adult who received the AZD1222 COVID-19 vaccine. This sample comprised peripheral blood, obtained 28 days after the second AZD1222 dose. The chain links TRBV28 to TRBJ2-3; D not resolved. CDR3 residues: CASSPQISTDTQYF. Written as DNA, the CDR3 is TGTGCCAGCAGTCCACAGATAAGCACAGATACGCAGTATTTT. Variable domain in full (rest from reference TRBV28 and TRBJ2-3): DVKVTQSSRYLVKRTGEKVFLECVQDMDHENMFWYRQDPGLGLRLIYFSYDVKMKEKGDIPEGYSVSREKKERFSLILESASTNQTSMYLCASSPQISTDTQYFGPGTRLTVL.